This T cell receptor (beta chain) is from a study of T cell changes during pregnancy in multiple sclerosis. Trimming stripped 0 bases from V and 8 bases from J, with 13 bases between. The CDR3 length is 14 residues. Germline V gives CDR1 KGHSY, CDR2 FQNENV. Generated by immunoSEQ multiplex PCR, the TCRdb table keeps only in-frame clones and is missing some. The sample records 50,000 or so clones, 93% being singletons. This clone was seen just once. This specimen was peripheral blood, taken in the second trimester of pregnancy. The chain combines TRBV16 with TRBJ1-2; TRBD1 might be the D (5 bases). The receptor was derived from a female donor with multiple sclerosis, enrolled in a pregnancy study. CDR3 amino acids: CASSQSMPGYGYTF. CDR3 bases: TGTGCCAGCAGCCAATCGATGCCAGGGTACGGCTACACCTTC. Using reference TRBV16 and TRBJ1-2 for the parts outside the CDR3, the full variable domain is GEEVAQTPKHLVRGEGQKAKLYCAPIKGHSYVFWYQQVLKNEFKFLISFQNENVFDETGMPKERFSAKCLPNSPCSLEIQATKLEDSAVYFCASSQSMPGYGYTFGSGTRLTVV.